This T cell receptor (beta chain) stems from a study of OX40 agonist ivuxolimab in advanced cancers. TCRdb keeps only in-frame clones here, not all; method: immunoSEQ multiplex PCR. The repertoire includes about 70,000 clones, about 94% of them detected once, and under 10% sits in the top ten. CDR3 size: 15 residues. The V end lost 5 bases, the J end lost 2 bases, and 16 bases lay between the germline ends. The germline gives CDR1 SGHVS, CDR2 FQNEAQ. Sequenced material: CD4+ or CD8+ T cells sorted from blood, taken in a trial of the OX40 agonist ivuxolimab. This clonotype originated in an adult with an advanced solid tumor such as melanoma, head and neck, liver or kidney cancer. V and J are TRBV7-8 and TRBJ2-7; D is possibly TRBD1 or TRBD2 (5 bases each). The CDR3 loop is CASSPVGVAAYEQYF. CDR3 nucleotides: TGTGCCAGCAGCCCTGTGGGGGTAGCAGCCTACGAGCAGTACTTC.